Sequencing of this TCR delta chain was carried out in a study of gamma-delta T cells after stem cell transplantation. TCRdb reran clone calling via CATT on the RT-PCR reads. The sample records over 8,500 delta-chain clones, around 1.2% being singletons. The CDR3 totals 15 residues. Per germline, CDR1 GEAIGNYY and CDR2 EKD. V shed 5 bases, J shed 5 bases, and the junction held 7 bases outside the gene matches. This clone was seen only a few times. The receptor's source is a human donor. It is not recorded whose cells these are; they may come from a transplant donor. The V gene is TRDV2, the J gene TRDJ1; 13 nucleotides agree with TRDD3. Sequencing was carried out using gamma-delta T cells. CDR3 region: CACAGLGDTQDKLIF. CDR3 in DNA: TGTGCCTGTGCCGGACTGGGGGATACGCAGGATAAACTCATCTTT.